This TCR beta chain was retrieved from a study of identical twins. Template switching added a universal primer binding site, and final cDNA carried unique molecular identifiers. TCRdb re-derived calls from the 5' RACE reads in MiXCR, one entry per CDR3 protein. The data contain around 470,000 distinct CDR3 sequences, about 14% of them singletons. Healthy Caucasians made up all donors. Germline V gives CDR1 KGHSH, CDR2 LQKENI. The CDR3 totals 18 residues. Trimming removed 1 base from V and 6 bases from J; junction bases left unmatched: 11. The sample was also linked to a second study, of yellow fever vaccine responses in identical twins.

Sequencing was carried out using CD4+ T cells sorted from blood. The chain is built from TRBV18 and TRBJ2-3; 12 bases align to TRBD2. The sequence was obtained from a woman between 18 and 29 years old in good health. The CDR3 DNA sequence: TGTGCCAGCTCACCACGGCCACTAGCGGGGGGAGAGGCCGATACGCAGTATTTT. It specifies CASSPRPLAGGEADTQYF.